The source of this TCR beta chain is a study of CD8 T cell repertoires and HIV-1 epitope variants. Overall study: Epitopes were three Gag families plus Nef HW9 and YT9. IL-2, IL-7 and IL-15 were added on days 3 and 7 of approximately 10-day cultures. Separate from the cultures, 1M uncultured T cells served as baseline. Findings and limits, study-wide: Most of the nine antigen-specific clonotypes appeared cross-reactive to autologous or escape variants.

Assay: immunoSEQ multiplex PCR; the TCRdb copy retains only in-frame clones and omits some. Of 90,000 or so clones in the sample, around 67% were seen once. About this clone: Its antigen remains unidentified.

There are 17 residues in the CDR3. Trimming cost V 4 bases and J 8 bases, with 23 bases left between them. The germline V gene encodes CDR1 SGHTA and CDR2 FQGTGA. The TCR comes from a male donor with HIV. Sequencing used uncultured baseline CD8+ T cells from peripheral blood mononuclear cells (PBMCs). This chain uses TRBV7-3 with TRBJ2-2; the D gene could be TRBD1 or TRBD2 (6 bases each). The DNA for the CDR3 is TGTGCCAGCAGCTCCCAGGGGCGGGGTTCCCCGGGAGGGGAGCTGTTTTTT. Translating it yields CASSSQGRGSPGGELFF.